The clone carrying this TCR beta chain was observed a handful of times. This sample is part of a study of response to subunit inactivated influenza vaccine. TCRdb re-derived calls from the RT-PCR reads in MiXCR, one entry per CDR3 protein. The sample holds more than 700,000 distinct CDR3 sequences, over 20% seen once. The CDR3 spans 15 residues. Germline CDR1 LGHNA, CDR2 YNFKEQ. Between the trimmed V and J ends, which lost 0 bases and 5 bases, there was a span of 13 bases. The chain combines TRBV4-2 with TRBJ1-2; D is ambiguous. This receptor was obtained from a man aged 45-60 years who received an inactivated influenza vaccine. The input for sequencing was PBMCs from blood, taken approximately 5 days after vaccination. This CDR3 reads CASSQEEAGAYGYTF. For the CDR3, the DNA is TGTGCCAGCAGCCAAGAGGAGGCAGGAGCATATGGCTACACCTTC.